The source of this TCR beta chain is a study of patients and donors after allogeneic stem cell transplantation (dated by TCRdb to about 2020). CDR1 DFQATT and CDR2 SNEGSKA are derived from the germline V gene (reference sequence). Trimming takes 2 bases from V and 0 bases from J, and the germline ends sit 10 bases apart. There are 14 amino acids in the CDR3, from cysteine to phenylalanine inclusive. The sequence is cut down to CDR3 DNA, 42 bases in frame from base 1. A remark on this clonotype: Its recognized antigen is unknown. One base away there is no much larger clone; base qualities are not given.

Library prep was done by RT-PCR. Sequenced on a NextSeq 550. In TCRdb, the public reads were trimmed at Q25 with fastp and aligned with MiXCR, with productive beta chains retained. Rows with one shared CDR3 protein collapse into an entry with the most common genes and DNA. The sample table lists approximately 170,000 distinct CDR3 sequences, 24% of them with a count of one. The ten largest clones capture roughly 27% of the sample. This receptor chain uses TRBV20-1 and TRBJ1-2; the D gene remains uncertain. Source material: blood, either unsorted or a sorted T cell fraction (not recorded which). The sequence came from a human donor who was either an allogeneic HSCT recipient or a stem cell or donor lymphocyte infusion donor (not recorded which). It is not recorded whose cells these are; they may come from a transplant donor. The DNA sequence reads TGCAGTGCTAGAAGTAGCGAAGCTAACTATGGCTACACCTTC. Translated, this gives CSARSSEANYGYTF.